The clone carrying this T cell receptor (beta chain) occurred many times. As yet, its antigen is unknown. The sample comes from a study of T cells after yellow fever vaccination. Study-level points and caveats: The study noted that FACS-sorted repertoires could contain abundant clonotypes contaminating from the bulk population.

Germline CDR1 SGHAT, CDR2 FQNNGV. Trimming took 3 bases from V and 2 from J, leaving 17 bases between them. The CDR3 length is 16 residues. Universal primer sites and UMIs were introduced during 5'RACE template-switching synthesis of TCR cDNA. TCRdb processed the 5' RACE reads anew with MiXCR; each CDR3 protein has one entry. This table has roughly 68,000 distinct CDR3 sequences, about 6.5% appearing once. The input for sequencing was CD8+ T cells sorted from PBMCs, taken around 45 days after the first yellow fever vaccination. The V call is TRBV11-2, the J call TRBJ2-7; the D is unclear. This sequence was found in a man aged 18 to 35 who received the YFV17D yellow fever vaccine. CDR3 sequence reads: CASSLSLADLPYEQYF. The CDR3, as DNA: TGTGCCAGCAGCTTGAGTCTGGCCGACCTTCCCTACGAGCAGTACTTC. Based on the CDR3 plus reference TRBV11-2 and TRBJ2-7, the full variable domain is EAGVAQSPRYKIIEKRQSVAFWCNPISGHATLYWYQQILGQGPKLLIQFQNNGVVDDSQLPKDRFSAERLKGVDSTLKIQPAKLEDSAVYLCASSLSLADLPYEQYFGPGTRLTVT.